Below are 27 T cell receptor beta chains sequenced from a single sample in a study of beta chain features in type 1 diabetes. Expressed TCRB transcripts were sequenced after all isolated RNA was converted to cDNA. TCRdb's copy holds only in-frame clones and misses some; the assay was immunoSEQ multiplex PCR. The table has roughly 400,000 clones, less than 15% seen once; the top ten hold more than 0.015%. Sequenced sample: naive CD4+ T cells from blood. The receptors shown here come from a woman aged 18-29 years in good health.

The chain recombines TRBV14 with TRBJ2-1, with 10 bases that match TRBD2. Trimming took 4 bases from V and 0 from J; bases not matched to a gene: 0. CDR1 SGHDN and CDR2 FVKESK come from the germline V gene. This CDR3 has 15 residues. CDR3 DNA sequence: TGTGCCAGCAGCCCTAGCGGGAGCTCCTACAATGAGCAGTTCTTC. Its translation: CASSPSGSSYNEQFF.

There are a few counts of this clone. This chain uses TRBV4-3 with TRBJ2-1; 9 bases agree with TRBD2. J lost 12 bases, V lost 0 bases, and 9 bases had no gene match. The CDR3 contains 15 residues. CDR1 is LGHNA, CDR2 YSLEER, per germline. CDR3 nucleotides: TGCGCCAGCAGCCAAGATAGGGGACTAGCAGGGTGGCAGTTCTTC. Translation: CASSQDRGLAGWQFF.

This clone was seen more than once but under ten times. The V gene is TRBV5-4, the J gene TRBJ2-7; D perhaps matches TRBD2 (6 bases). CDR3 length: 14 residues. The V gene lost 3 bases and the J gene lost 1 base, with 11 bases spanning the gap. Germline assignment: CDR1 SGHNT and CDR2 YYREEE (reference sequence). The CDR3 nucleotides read TGTGCCAGCAGCTCCATCGGGGGTTCCTACGAGCAGTACTTC. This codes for CASSSIGGSYEQYF.

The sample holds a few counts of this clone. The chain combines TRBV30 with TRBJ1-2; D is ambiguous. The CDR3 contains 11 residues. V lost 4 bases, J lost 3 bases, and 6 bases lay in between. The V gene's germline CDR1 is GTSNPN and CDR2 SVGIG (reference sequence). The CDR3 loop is CAWTVYYGYTF. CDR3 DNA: TGTGCCTGGACAGTCTACTATGGCTACACCTTC.

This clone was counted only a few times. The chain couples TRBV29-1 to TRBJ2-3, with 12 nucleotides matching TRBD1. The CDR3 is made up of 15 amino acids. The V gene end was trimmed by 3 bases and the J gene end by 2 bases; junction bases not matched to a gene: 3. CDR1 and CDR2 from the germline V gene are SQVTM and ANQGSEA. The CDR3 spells CSVDLGQGATDTQYF. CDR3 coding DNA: TGCAGCGTTGACCTGGGACAGGGGGCCACAGATACGCAGTATTTT.

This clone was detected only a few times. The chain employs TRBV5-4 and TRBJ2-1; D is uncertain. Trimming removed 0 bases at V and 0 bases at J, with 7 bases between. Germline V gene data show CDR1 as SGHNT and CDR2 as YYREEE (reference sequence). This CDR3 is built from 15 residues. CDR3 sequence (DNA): TGTGCCAGCAGCTTGGCCACGAGCTCCTACAATGAGCAGTTCTTC. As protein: CASSLATSSYNEQFF.

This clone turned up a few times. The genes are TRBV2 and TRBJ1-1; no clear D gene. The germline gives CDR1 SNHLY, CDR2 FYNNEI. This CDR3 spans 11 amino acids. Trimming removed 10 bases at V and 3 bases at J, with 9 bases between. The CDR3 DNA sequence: TGTGCCACCGGGTGGGACACTGAAGCTTTCTTT. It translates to CATGWDTEAFF.

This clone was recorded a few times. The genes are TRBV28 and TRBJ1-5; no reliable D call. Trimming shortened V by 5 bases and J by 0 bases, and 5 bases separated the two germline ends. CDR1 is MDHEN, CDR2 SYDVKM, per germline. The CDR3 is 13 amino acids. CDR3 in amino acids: CASSSHSNQPQHF. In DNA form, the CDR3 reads TGTGCCAGCAGTAGCCATAGCAATCAGCCCCAGCATTTT.

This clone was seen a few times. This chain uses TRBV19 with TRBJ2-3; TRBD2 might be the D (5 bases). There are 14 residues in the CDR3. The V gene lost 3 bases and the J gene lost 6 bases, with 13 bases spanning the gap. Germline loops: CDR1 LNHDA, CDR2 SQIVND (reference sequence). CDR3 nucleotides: TGTGCCAGTAGTATTGTGGGAGAGGCCGATACGCAGTATTTT. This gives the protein CASSIVGEADTQYF.

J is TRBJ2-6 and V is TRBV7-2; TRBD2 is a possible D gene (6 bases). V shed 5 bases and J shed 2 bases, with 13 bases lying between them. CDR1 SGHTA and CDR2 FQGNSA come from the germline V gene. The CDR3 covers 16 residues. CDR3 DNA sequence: TGTGCCAGCAGCGGCTTCGGGGGTGCTGGGGCCAACGTCCTGACTTTC. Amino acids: CASSGFGGAGANVLTF.

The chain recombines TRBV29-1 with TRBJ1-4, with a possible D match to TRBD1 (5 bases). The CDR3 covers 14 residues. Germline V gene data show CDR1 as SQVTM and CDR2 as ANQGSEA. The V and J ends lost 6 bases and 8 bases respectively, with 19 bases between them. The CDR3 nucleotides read TGCAGCGTGGTAGAGCCGGGGGTAAACGAAAAACTGTTTTTT. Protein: CSVVEPGVNEKLFF.

The CDR3 is CSVERSPGTGVLHF. The CDR3 DNA follows: TGCAGCGTTGAAAGGTCCCCCGGGACAGGGGTACTGCATTTT. The rearrangement uses TRBV29-1 and TRBJ1-5; TRBD1 matches 10 bases. V trimming: 2 bases; J trimming: 15 bases; junction bases outside the gene matches: 13. The CDR3 spans 14 residues. Germline V gene lookup returns CDR1 SQVTM and CDR2 ANQGSEA. Drawing the rest from reference TRBV29-1 and TRBJ1-5, the complete variable domain is SAVISQKPSRDICQRGTSLTIQCQVDSQVTMMFWYRQQPGQSLTLIATANQGSEATYESGFVIDKFPISRPNLTFSTLTVSNMSPEDSSIYLCSVERSPGTGVLHFGDGTRLSIL.

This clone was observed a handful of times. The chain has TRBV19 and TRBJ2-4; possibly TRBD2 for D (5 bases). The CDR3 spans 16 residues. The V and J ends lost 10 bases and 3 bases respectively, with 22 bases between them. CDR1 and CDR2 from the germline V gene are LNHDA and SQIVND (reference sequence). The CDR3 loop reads CATRNPFPRDKNIQYF. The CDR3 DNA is TGTGCCACCCGAAACCCGTTTCCCCGGGACAAAAACATTCAGTACTTC.

CDR3 nucleotide sequence: TGTGCCAGCAGCTTAACAGGGATTGGCTACACCTTC. Translated: CASSLTGIGYTF. The V gene is TRBV7-2, the J gene TRBJ1-2; the D gene is possibly TRBD1 (6 bases). Trimming cost V 2 bases and J 7 bases, with 8 bases left between them. Germline V gives CDR1 SGHTA, CDR2 FQGNSA. This CDR3 is 12 amino acids long.

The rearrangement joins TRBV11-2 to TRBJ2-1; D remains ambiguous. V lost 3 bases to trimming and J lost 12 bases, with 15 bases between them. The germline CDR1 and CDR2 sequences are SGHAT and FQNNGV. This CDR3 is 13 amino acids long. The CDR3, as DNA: TGTGCCAGCAGCTTGCCCTCGTCCTATCCGCAGTTCTTC. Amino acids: CASSLPSSYPQFF.

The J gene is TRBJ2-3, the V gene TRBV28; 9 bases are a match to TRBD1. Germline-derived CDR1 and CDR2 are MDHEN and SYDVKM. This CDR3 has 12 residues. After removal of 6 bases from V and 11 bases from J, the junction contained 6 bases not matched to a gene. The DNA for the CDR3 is TGTGCCAGCAGGACCTGGGACAGGGAGCAGTATTTT. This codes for CASRTWDREQYF.

The CDR3 sequence is CASSPGLADETQYF. The DNA for the CDR3 is TGTGCCAGCTCACCCGGACTAGCCGATGAGACCCAGTACTTC. The V and J genes are TRBV18 and TRBJ2-5, with 8 bases that match TRBD2. Trimming at V came to 3 bases and at J to 5 bases, leaving 5 bases not matched to a gene. Germline V gene lookup returns CDR1 KGHSH and CDR2 LQKENI. The CDR3 covers 14 residues.

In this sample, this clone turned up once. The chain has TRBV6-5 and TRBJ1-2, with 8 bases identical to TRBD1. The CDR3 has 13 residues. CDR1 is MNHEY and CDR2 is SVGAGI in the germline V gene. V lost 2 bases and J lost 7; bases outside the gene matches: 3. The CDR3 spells CASSYRRGLGYTF. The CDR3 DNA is TGTGCCAGCAGTTACCGCAGGGGGCTTGGCTACACCTTC.

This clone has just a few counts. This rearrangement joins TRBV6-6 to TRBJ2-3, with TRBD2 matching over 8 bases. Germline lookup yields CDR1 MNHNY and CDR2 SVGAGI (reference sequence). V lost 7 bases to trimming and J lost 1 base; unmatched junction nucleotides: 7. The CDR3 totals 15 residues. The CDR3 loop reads CASTRLAGRTDTQYF. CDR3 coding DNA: TGTGCCAGCACTCGATTAGCGGGACGCACAGATACGCAGTATTTT.

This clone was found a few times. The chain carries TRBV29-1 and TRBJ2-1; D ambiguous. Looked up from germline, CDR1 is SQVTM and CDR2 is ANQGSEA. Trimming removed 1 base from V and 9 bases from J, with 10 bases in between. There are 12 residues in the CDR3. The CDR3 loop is CSVEGRRGEQFF. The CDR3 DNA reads TGCAGCGTTGAAGGGAGAAGAGGTGAGCAGTTCTTC.

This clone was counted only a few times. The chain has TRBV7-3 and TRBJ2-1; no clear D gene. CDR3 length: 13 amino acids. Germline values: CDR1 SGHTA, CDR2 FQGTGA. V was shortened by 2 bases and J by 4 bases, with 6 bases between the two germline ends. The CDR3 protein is CASSLAEYNEQFF. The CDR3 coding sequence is TGTGCCAGCAGCTTAGCGGAATACAATGAGCAGTTCTTC.

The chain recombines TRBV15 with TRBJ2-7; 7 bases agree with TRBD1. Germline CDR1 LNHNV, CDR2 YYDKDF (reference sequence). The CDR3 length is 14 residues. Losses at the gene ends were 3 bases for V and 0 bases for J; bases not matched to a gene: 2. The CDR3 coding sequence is TGTGCCACCAGCAGGGCAGGGGGCTCCTACGAGCAGTACTTC. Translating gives CATSRAGGSYEQYF. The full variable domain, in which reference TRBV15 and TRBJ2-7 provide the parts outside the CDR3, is DAMVIQNPRYQVTQFGKPVTLSCSQTLNHNVMYWYQQKSSQAPKLLFHYYDKDFNNEADTPDNFQSRRPNTSFCFLDIRSPGLGDTAMYLCATSRAGGSYEQYFGPGTRLTVT.

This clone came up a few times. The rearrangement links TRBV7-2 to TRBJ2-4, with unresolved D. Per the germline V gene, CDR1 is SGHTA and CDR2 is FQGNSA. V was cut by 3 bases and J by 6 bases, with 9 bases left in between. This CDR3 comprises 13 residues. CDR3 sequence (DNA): TGTGCCAGCAGCTTTGCTAGAGGAAACATTCAGTACTTC. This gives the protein CASSFARGNIQYF.

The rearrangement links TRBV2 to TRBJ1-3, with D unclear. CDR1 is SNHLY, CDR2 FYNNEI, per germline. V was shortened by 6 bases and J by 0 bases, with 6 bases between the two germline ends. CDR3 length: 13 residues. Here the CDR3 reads CASRQYSGNTIYF. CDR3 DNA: TGTGCCAGCAGACAGTACTCTGGAAACACCATATATTTT.

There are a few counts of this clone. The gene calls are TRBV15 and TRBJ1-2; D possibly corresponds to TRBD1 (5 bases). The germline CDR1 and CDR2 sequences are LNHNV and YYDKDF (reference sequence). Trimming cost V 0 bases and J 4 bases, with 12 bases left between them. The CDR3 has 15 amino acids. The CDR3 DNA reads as TGTGCCACCAGCAGAGATCCCGGCGGGACCTATGGCTACACCTTC. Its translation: CATSRDPGGTYGYTF.

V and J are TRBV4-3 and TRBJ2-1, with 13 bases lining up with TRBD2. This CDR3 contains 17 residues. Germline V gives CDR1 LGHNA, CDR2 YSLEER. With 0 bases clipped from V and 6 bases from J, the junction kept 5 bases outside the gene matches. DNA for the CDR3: TGCGCCAGCAGCCAAGAGACCGGGACTAGCGGGATCAATGAGCAGTTCTTC. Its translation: CASSQETGTSGINEQFF.

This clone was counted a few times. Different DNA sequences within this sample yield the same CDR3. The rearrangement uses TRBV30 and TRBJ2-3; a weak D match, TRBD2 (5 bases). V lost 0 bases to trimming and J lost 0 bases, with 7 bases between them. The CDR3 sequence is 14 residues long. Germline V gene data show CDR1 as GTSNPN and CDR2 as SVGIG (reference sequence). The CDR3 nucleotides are TGTGCCTGGAGTGTAGGCGGGAGCACAGATACGCAGTATTTT. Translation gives CAWSVGGSTDTQYF.